Here is one T cell receptor beta chain with its context. Its matching antigen is unknown. The repertoire was sequenced with immunoSEQ multiplex PCR; TCRdb's copy has only in-frame clones and lacks some. This table has fewer than 100,000 clones, around four fifths appearing once. CDR1 and CDR2 from the germline V gene are SQVTM and ANQGSEA. This CDR3 comprises 12 residues. V dropped 3 bases and J dropped 0 bases, with 5 bases sitting between them. The data were obtained in a study of radiotherapy plus CTLA-4 blockade in lung cancer. Study-wide findings and caveats: Together with interferon-beta, which increased in serum after radiation, early dynamic changes in blood T cell clones were reportedly the best predictors of response.

The origin of this receptor is a human donor with non-small cell lung cancer who had stable disease on radiotherapy plus ipilimumab. Sequencing used peripheral blood, obtained from a patient treated with radiotherapy plus ipilimumab. This rearrangement joins TRBV29-1 to TRBJ1-1; no definite D call. The CDR3 protein is CSVEKVNTEAFF. The CDR3 coding sequence is TGCAGCGTTGAGAAGGTGAACACTGAAGCTTTCTTT.